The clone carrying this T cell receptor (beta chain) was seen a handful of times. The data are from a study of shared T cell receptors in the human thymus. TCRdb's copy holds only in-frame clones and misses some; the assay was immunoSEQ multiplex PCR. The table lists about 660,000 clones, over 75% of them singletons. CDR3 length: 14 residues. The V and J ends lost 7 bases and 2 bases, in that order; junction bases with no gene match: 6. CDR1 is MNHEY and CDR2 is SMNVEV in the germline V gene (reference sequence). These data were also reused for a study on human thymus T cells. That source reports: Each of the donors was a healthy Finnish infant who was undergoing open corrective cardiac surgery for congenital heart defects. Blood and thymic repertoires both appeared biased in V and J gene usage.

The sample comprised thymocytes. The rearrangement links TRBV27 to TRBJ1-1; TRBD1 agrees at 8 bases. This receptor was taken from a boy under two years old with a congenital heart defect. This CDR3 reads CASTPGQGNTEAFF. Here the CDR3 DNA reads TGTGCCAGCACCCCCGGACAGGGAAACACTGAAGCTTTCTTT.